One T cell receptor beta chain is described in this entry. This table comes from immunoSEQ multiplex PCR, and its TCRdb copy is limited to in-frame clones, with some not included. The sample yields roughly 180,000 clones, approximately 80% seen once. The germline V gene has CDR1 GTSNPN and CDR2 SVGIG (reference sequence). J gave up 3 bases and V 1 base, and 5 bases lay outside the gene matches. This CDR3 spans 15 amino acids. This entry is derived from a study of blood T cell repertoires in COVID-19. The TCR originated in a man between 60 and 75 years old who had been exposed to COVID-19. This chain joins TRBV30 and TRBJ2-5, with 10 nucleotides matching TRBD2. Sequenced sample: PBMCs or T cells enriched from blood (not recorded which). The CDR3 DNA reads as TGTGCCTGGAGTGGTCCCCTAGCGGGAGAAGAGACCCAGTACTTC. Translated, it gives CAWSGPLAGEETQYF.